One and the same sample provided the 13 T cell receptor beta chains below, sequenced in a study of esophageal squamous cell carcinoma under preoperative chemotherapy. Indicated time point: after preoperative PTX-NDP chemotherapy. TCRdb reprocessed the PCR reads with MiXCR, giving one entry per CDR3 protein. In the table there are about 20,000 distinct CDR3 sequences, 46% of which are singletons. This sample was obtained from a patient given preoperative chemotherapy. All receptors derive from a human donor with esophageal squamous cell carcinoma. The donor label of this sample is uncertain.

The DNA for the CDR3 is TGCGCCAGCAGCTTGGGAGATTTTAGCACAGATACGCAGTATTTT. Its translation is CASSLGDFSTDTQYF. V gene TRBV5-1 combines with J gene TRBJ2-3, with D uncertain. CDR3 length: 15 residues. V dropped 0 bases and J dropped 0 bases, with 8 bases sitting between them. Germline CDR1 reads SGHRS; CDR2 reads YFSETQ.

In its sample, this clonotype was seen many times. Since a much larger clone is just one base distant, this may be a read error. The chain carries TRBV6-1 and TRBJ2-5, with D hard to call. The germline V gene has CDR1 MNHNS and CDR2 SASEGT. The CDR3 runs to 12 residues. The V end was cut by 1 base, the J end by 11 bases, with 11 bases between. The CDR3 region is CASSEVSDEQYF. The CDR3 DNA reads as TGTGCCAGCAGTGAAGTTTCCGATGAGCAGTACTTC.

The sample holds a few counts of this clonotype. The V and J genes are TRBV7-9 and TRBJ2-2, with D hard to call. V lost 2 bases and J 5 bases, leaving 9 bases between the germline ends. The germline gives CDR1 SEHNR, CDR2 FQNEAQ (reference sequence). The CDR3 is 14 amino acids. The CDR3 DNA reads as TGTGCCAGCAGCTTATACCAGCCAACCGGGGAGCTGTTTTTT. Translation gives CASSLYQPTGELFF. The full variable domain, with the rest looked up from reference TRBV7-9 and TRBJ2-2, is DTGVSQNPRHKITKRGQNVTFRCDPISEHNRLYWYRQTLGQGPEFLTYFQNEAQLEKSRLLSDRFSAERPKGSFSTLEIQRTEQGDSAMYLCASSLYQPTGELFFGEGSRLTVL.

The chain carries TRBV6-1 and TRBJ1-1, with a weak D call TRBD1 (5 bases). Looked up from germline, CDR1 is MNHNS and CDR2 is SASEGT. The CDR3 loop spans 13 amino acids. V lost 6 bases and J lost 2, with 10 bases in between. CDR3 sequence (DNA): TGTGCCAGCAGGAGGACAAGCAACACTGAAGCTTTCTTT. Protein: CASRRTSNTEAFF.

V is TRBV7-6 and J is TRBJ2-1, with D maybe TRBD2 (5 bases). The end of the DNA is better explained by TRBJ2-7, so the J call may be wrong. This CDR3 is built from 16 residues. Germline V gives CDR1 SGHVS, CDR2 FNYEAQ. The CDR3 bases are TGTGCCAGCAGCTTAGGCCCCACCTACTCGGGGTACGAGCAGTACTTC. It codes for CASSLGPTYSGYEQYF.

In its sample, this clonotype ranks as medium-sized. The rearrangement uses TRBV7-8 and TRBJ2-5; D is uncertain. This CDR3 has 12 residues. Trimming cost V 4 bases and J 0 bases, with 3 bases left between them. Germline V gene data show CDR1 as SGHVS and CDR2 as FQNEAQ. The CDR3 nucleotides are TGTGCCAGCAGCTCGAACCAAGAGACCCAGTACTTC. As protein: CASSSNQETQYF.

This clonotype appeared many times. This chain uses TRBV7-7 with TRBJ2-5; no reliable D call. The CDR3 is 13 amino acids. V was pared by 1 base and J by 5 bases, with 8 bases between. Per the germline V gene, CDR1 is SSHAT and CDR2 is FNYEAQ (reference sequence). The CDR3 DNA reads TGTGCCAGCAGCTTAGTTGCACGGGAGACCCAGTACTTC. Its translation: CASSLVARETQYF.

The chain has TRBV7-3 and TRBJ2-5, with D possibly being TRBD2 (6 bases). Germline CDR1 is SGHTA and CDR2 is FQGTGA. V was shortened by 4 bases and J by 3 bases, with 21 bases between the two germline ends. This CDR3 has 17 amino acids. The CDR3 loop is CASSSGLRGRREETQYF. CDR3 nucleotides: TGTGCCAGCAGCTCAGGCCTGCGAGGGAGGAGGGAAGAGACCCAGTACTTC.

V usage is TRBV12-3 or TRBV12-4 and J usage is TRBJ2-5; D is perhaps TRBD2 (6 bases). Gene TRBJ2-7 matches the end of the DNA better, so the J call may be wrong. This CDR3 is built from 12 residues. CDR3 sequence reads: CASSRSGYEQYF. The CDR3, as DNA: TGTGCCAGCAGCCGTAGCGGCTACGAGCAGTACTTC.

This clonotype showed up many times. V usage is TRBV6-2 or TRBV6-3 and J usage is TRBJ1-2; 9 bases line up with TRBD1. CDR3 size: 16 residues. V dropped 0 bases and J dropped 5; count of bases not matched to a gene: 7. Looked up from germline, CDR1 is MNHEY and CDR2 is SVGEGT. The CDR3 nucleotides read TGTGCCAGCAGTTACTCGGGACAGGGAGCAACTTATGGCTACACCTTC. Its protein is CASSYSGQGATYGYTF.

This clonotype was counted between two and nine times. This could be a read error, since a much larger clone is one nucleotide away. As DNA, the CDR3 is TGTGCCAGCAGCCCCTGGAAAGGGGGCCTCTACGAGCAGTTCTTC. This encodes CASSPWKGGLYEQFF. The genes are TRBV11-1 and TRBJ2-1; 7 nucleotides match TRBD1. J was trimmed by 10 bases and V by 5 bases; bases with no gene match: 14. Germline loops: CDR1 SGHAT, CDR2 FQDESV (reference sequence). This CDR3 is built from 15 residues.

This clonotype was detected a few times. This chain uses TRBV19 with TRBJ2-7, with D perhaps TRBD2 (5 bases). The V gene lost 3 bases and the J gene lost 2 bases, with 20 bases spanning the gap. CDR3 size: 17 residues. In germline, CDR1 is LNHDA, CDR2 SQIVND (reference sequence). The CDR3 nucleotides read TGTGCCAGTAGTATCTCTGGAGAGCGGCTCTTCCCCTACGAGCAGTACTTC. This sequence encodes CASSISGERLFPYEQYF.

The count of this clonotype is one. The chain links TRBV12-3 or TRBV12-4 to TRBJ2-1; TRBD2 matches 9 bases. The V gene end was trimmed by 4 bases and the J gene end by 6 bases; junction bases not matched to a gene: 7. The CDR3 covers 15 residues. The CDR3 region has the DNA TGTGCCAGCAGTTACACTAGCGGGTACCTCAATGAGCAGTTCTTC. Protein sequence: CASSYTSGYLNEQFF.